This T cell receptor (beta chain) derives from a study of blood T cell repertoires in COVID-19. Study-level background: Samples representing acute and convalescent COVID-19 were sourced from the United States, Italy and Spain. T cells, B-cell-depleted T cells, or PBMCs supplied cDNA or gDNA.

V was clipped by 5 bases and J by 2 bases; unmatched bases: 13. Germline lookup yields CDR1 SEHNR and CDR2 FQNEAQ (reference sequence). The length of the CDR3 is 17 residues. Measured with immunoSEQ multiplex PCR; TCRdb has only the in-frame clones, and not every one. The data show over 5,000 clones, 75% to 90% seen once. Source material: peripheral blood. V usage is TRBV7-9 and J usage is TRBJ1-1; 8 bases agree with TRBD1. This clonotype originated in a man in his 60s with acute or convalescent COVID-19. The CDR3 here is CASSDGGQGASNTEAFF. For the CDR3, the DNA is TGTGCCAGCAGCGATGGTGGCCAGGGGGCCTCCAACACTGAAGCTTTCTTT.